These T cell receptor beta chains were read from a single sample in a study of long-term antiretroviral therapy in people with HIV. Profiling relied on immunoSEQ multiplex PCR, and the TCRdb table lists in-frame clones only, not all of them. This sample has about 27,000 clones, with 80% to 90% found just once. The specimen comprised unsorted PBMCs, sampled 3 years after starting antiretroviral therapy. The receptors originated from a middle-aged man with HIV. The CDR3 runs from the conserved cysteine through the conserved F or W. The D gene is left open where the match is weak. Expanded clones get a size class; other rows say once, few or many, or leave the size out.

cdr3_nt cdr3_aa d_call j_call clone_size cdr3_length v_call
TGCAGCGTTGTGCTGGGGGCGAGTACCGGGGAGCTGTTTTTT CSVVLGASTGELFF - TRBJ2-2 few 14 TRBV29-1
TGTGCCTGGAGTGTACTGGGGAACACTGAAGCTTTCTTT CAWSVLGNTEAFF - TRBJ1-1 - 13 TRBV30
TGTGCCAGCAGTGAAGGCGAAGCAAGAAGGGGAGATACGCAGTATTTT CASSEGEARRGDTQYF - TRBJ2-3 - 16 TRBV6-1
TGTGCCAGCAGTACCTCTGGCACAGATACGCAGTATTTT CASSTSGTDTQYF - TRBJ2-3 - 13 TRBV5-6
TGTGCCAGCCGCCAGGGTATGACAGATACGCAGTATTTT CASRQGMTDTQYF - TRBJ2-3 - 13 TRBV21-1
TGTGCCAGCAGCCACGGACACCGGGACACCATATATTTT CASSHGHRDTIYF - TRBJ1-3 - 13 TRBV11-2
TGCGCCAGCAGCCCAGGGACAGGGGAAGGCGGGGAGCTGTTTTTT CASSPGTGEGGELFF TRBD1 TRBJ2-2 - 15 TRBV5-1
TGTGCCAGCAGCTTGGACAGTTATAGCAATCAGCCCCAGCATTTT CASSLDSYSNQPQHF - TRBJ1-5 - 15 TRBV7-2
TGTGCCAGCAGCACCAGCCGTCGGGGGGACGAGCAGTACTTC CASSTSRRGDEQYF TRBD2 TRBJ2-7 - 14 TRBV9
TGTGCCAGCAGGGTCTCCCACGAGCAGTACTTC CASRVSHEQYF - TRBJ2-7 - 11 TRBV7-8
TGTGCCAGCAGTTCTAGCGTATACTACGAGCAGTACTTC CASSSSVYYEQYF - TRBJ2-7 - 13 TRBV6-1
TGTGCCAGCAGTGGGGGTCCGGGGCGAGAGACCCAGTACTTC CASSGGPGRETQYF - TRBJ2-5 - 14 TRBV11-2
TGTGCCAGCAGACTCGGGGGGTTGCCTGAAGCTTTCTTT CASRLGGLPEAFF - TRBJ1-1 once 13 TRBV28
TGTGCCAGCAGTTTATCCCACGGGGTAGCGGGGGAGGATACGCAGTATTTT CASSLSHGVAGEDTQYF TRBD2 TRBJ2-3 - 17 TRBV27
TGTGCCAGCAGCGTAGCTGGGGTTGGAGAAAACATTCAGTACTTC CASSVAGVGENIQYF - TRBJ2-4 - 15 TRBV9
TGTGCCAGCAGTGAAGCGGAGCGGGAGATATCCTACGAGCAGTACTTC CASSEAEREISYEQYF TRBD2 TRBJ2-7 - 16 TRBV6-1
TGCGCCAGCAGCCAAGAGGCCGCCCTCGGCGAGCAGTACTTC CASSQEAALGEQYF - TRBJ2-7 - 14 TRBV4-1
TGCGCCAGCAGTCTTGACAGCACCTACGAGCAGTACTTC CASSLDSTYEQYF - TRBJ2-7 - 13 TRBV10-1
TGTGCCAGCAGCTTAGCCCCTCTGGCGGGAGACAATGAGCAGTTCTTC CASSLAPLAGDNEQFF TRBD2 TRBJ2-1 - 16 TRBV7-9
TGTGCCAGTAGTTCCCTCAGGGGGGACACCATATATTTT CASSSLRGDTIYF TRBD1 TRBJ1-3 few 13 TRBV19
TGCGCCAGCAGCTTGACTAGCGGGAGGCCCGGGGAGCTGTTTTTT CASSLTSGRPGELFF TRBD2 TRBJ2-2 - 15 TRBV5-1
TGTGCCAGCAGCTTGTCCAGGGGGACGATAGAGGGCTACACCTTC CASSLSRGTIEGYTF TRBD1 TRBJ1-2 - 15 TRBV5-6
TGTGCTAGTGGTCCCCCCGGGACAGGGGGCCGACAGCCCCAGCATTTT CASGPPGTGGRQPQHF TRBD1 TRBJ1-5 - 16 TRBV12-5
TGTGCCAGCAGTGAGCAGGGACCGCTGTCTTGGGCTTTCTTT CASSEQGPLSWAFF - TRBJ1-1 - 14 TRBV2
TGTGCCAGTAGTCCCGTTATGGGATCGAATCAGCCCCAGCATTTT CASSPVMGSNQPQHF - TRBJ1-5 - 15 TRBV19
TGTGCCAGCAGCTTGGCCGGGACCGACTACGAGCAGTACTTC CASSLAGTDYEQYF - TRBJ2-7 once 14 TRBV5-5
TGTGCCAGCAGCCCGGGAGGGCCCAATGAGCAGTTCTTC CASSPGGPNEQFF TRBD2 TRBJ2-1 - 13 TRBV7-9
TGTGCCAGCAGCTCCAACGGGGCAAACACCGGGGAGCTGTTTTTT CASSSNGANTGELFF - TRBJ2-2 - 15 TRBV5-5
TGTGCCAGCAGCGCGACTAGTCTCTTCTCCTACGAGCAGTACTTC CASSATSLFSYEQYF - TRBJ2-7 - 15 TRBV7-2
TGTGCCAGCAGCTCCGATAGAGATGGCTACAATGAGCAGTTCTTC CASSSDRDGYNEQFF - TRBJ2-1 - 15 TRBV7-3
TGTGCCAGCAGTTCTTGTGCAGGCGACAATCAGCCCCAGCATTTT CASSSCAGDNQPQHF - TRBJ1-5 - 15 TRBV7-9
TGTGCCAGCAGCCGGGACAACGGGTACCAAGAGACCCAGTACTTC CASSRDNGYQETQYF - TRBJ2-5 - 15 TRBV5-4
TGTGCCAGTAGTATGCCAGCGGGGGGGCTGGAGACCCAGTACTTC CASSMPAGGLETQYF TRBD2 TRBJ2-5 - 15 TRBV19
TGTGCCAGCAGCGTAGTGGGTCTCACAGATACGCAGTATTTT CASSVVGLTDTQYF - TRBJ2-3 - 14 TRBV9
TGCAGCGTTGGGGGGTTCGATCAGCCCCAGCATTTT CSVGGFDQPQHF - TRBJ1-5 few 12 TRBV29-1
TGTGCCAGCAGCTTAGACGACAGGGGAGAGACCCAGTACTTC CASSLDDRGETQYF TRBD1 TRBJ2-5 - 14 TRBV7-6
TGTGCCAGCAGCGCGATTTCGATATATGGCTACACCTTC CASSAISIYGYTF - TRBJ1-2 few 13 TRBV6-1
TGTGCCAGCAGTGTAGTCAGTTCATACGAGCAGTACTTC CASSVVSSYEQYF - TRBJ2-7 - 13 TRBV6-4
TGTGCCAGCAGTGCGTATTCCAATCAGCCCCAGCATTTT CASSAYSNQPQHF - TRBJ1-5 few 13 TRBV6-4
TGTGCCAGCAGCTTGACCTGGGGACGACAAGATACGCAGTATTTT CASSLTWGRQDTQYF - TRBJ2-3 - 15 TRBV5-8
TGTGCCAGTAGTATTCAGCAGAATGAAAAACTGTTTTTT CASSIQQNEKLFF - TRBJ1-4 - 13 TRBV19
TGCGCCAGCAGTGAGTCGGAGGGGGTGTTATACAATGAGCAGTTCTTC CASSESEGVLYNEQFF - TRBJ2-1 - 16 TRBV10-2
TGCAGCGTTGTGGTGGGTCTGGGGGCAGAGCAGTTCTTC CSVVVGLGAEQFF - TRBJ2-1 - 13 TRBV29-1
TGTGCCTGGAGTGTGGCCAGCGGGAGGGCTGATGAGCAGTTCTTC CAWSVASGRADEQFF TRBD2 TRBJ2-1 - 15 TRBV30
TGTGCCAGTACTTTGGGGACAGGACCTTCACCCCTCCACTTT CASTLGTGPSPLHF TRBD1 TRBJ1-6 - 14 TRBV19
TGTGCCAGCAGCTTGTACCAAATCAGCTCCTACAATGAGCAGTTCTTC CASSLYQISSYNEQFF - TRBJ2-1 - 16 TRBV11-2
TGTGCCAGCAGCCCGGAGACTAGCGGGAGGGCCTACGAGCAGTACTTC CASSPETSGRAYEQYF TRBD2 TRBJ2-7 - 16 TRBV7-6
TGTGCCAGCAGCCCGGCGGGACAGGGTATCGCTGGGGCCAACGTCCTGACTTTC CASSPAGQGIAGANVLTF TRBD1 TRBJ2-6 - 18 TRBV28
TGCGCCAGCAGCCAAGATTGGTCGGACTCCTACGAGCAGTACTTC CASSQDWSDSYEQYF - TRBJ2-7 - 15 TRBV4-3